These 16 T cell receptor beta chains share one sample of origin, sequenced in a study of response to subunit inactivated influenza vaccine (dated by TCRdb to 2017 to 2018). Receptor libraries were prepared by RT-PCR. For sequencing, an Illumina HiSeq 2500 was employed. The public reads were reanalyzed by TCRdb: fastp trimming at Q25, MiXCR alignment, in-frame beta chains only. Rows with one shared CDR3 protein collapse into an entry with the most common genes and DNA. This sample lists about half a million distinct CDR3 sequences; approximately 11% were detected once. The top ten clones comprise about 12% of the sample. The sample's time point label, decoded: approximately 40 days after influenza vaccine administration. The material sequenced was PBMCs from blood, taken around seven weeks after vaccination. All receptors derive from a man aged 50-60 years who received an inactivated influenza vaccine. Donor details come from another sample of the same person, matched by shared clones.

This clonotype was observed a handful of times. The gene calls are TRBV5-1 and TRBJ2-3; D might be TRBD1 (6 bases). This CDR3 has 14 amino acids. The V end was cut by 0 bases, the J end by 7 bases, with 12 bases between. The V gene's germline CDR1 is SGHRS and CDR2 YFSETQ. In nucleotides, the CDR3 is TGCGCCAGCAGCTTGGCCCGTCGGGACAATACGCAGTATTTT. Protein sequence: CASSLARRDNTQYF.

This clonotype showed up many times. The gene calls are TRBV12-3 or TRBV12-4 and TRBJ2-7, with a tentative D call TRBD1 (5 bases). The CDR3 is 14 amino acids. V gave up 3 bases and J gave up 6 bases, with 15 bases separating them. The CDR3 reads CASSLNIGVGEQYF. The CDR3 coding sequence is TGTGCCAGCAGTTTGAATATAGGGGTCGGCGAGCAGTACTTC.

The rearrangement uses TRBV5-6 and TRBJ1-1; no clear D gene. Trimming took off 1 base at V and 4 bases at J, with 8 bases between the two ends. CDR3 length: 13 amino acids. Germline-derived CDR1 and CDR2 are SGHDT and YYEEEE. For the CDR3, the DNA is TGTGCCAGCAGCTTGAGATGGGGCACTGAAGCTTTCTTT. It specifies CASSLRWGTEAFF. The full variable domain, its missing parts supplied by reference TRBV5-6 and TRBJ1-1, is DAGVTQSPTHLIKTRGQQVTLRCSPKSGHDTVSWYQQALGQGPQFIFQYYEEEERQRGNFPDRFSGHQFPNYSSELNVNALLLGDSALYLCASSLRWGTEAFFGQGTRLTVV.

This clonotype was seen only a few times. The J gene is TRBJ2-7, the V gene TRBV5-1, with 10 bases fitting TRBD2. CDR3 length equals 15 residues. J was trimmed by 2 bases and V by 5 bases; bases with no gene match: 7. CDR1 and CDR2 from the germline V gene are SGHRS and YFSETQ. As DNA, the CDR3 is TGCGCCAGCAGTCCGGCTAGCGGGAGCACCTACGAGCAGTACTTC. Protein sequence: CASSPASGSTYEQYF.

The chain uses TRBV13 and TRBJ2-1; TRBD2 aligns across 7 bases. J lost 8 bases, V lost 0 bases, and 7 bases had no gene match. The CDR3 contains 15 residues. Per germline, CDR1 PRHDT and CDR2 FYEKMQ (reference sequence). CDR3 sequence (DNA): TGTGCCAGCAGCTTAGGCCCTAGCGGCAAGGATGAGCAGTTCTTC. It codes for CASSLGPSGKDEQFF.

Only a few counts were recorded for this clonotype. The gene calls are TRBV7-2 and TRBJ1-5; no clear D gene. The ends were cut back, 3 bases at V and 0 bases at J, with 15 bases in the middle. CDR1 and CDR2 (germline): SGHTA, FQGNSA. The CDR3 is 17 amino acids. The chain's CDR3 is CASSFLPTRYSNQPQHF. The CDR3 DNA reads TGTGCCAGCAGCTTTCTCCCCACCCGCTATAGCAATCAGCCCCAGCATTTT.

This clonotype appeared a few times. The rearrangement links TRBV7-6 to TRBJ2-2; the match to TRBD1 covers 7 bases. Germline loops: CDR1 SGHVS, CDR2 FNYEAQ. CDR3 size: 16 residues. With V trimmed by 1 base and J by 3 bases, 5 bases remained unmatched. Written as DNA, the CDR3 is TGTGCCAGCAGCTTAGGCTGGACAGGCTACACCGGGGAGCTGTTTTTT. Translated, it gives CASSLGWTGYTGELFF.

Only a few counts were recorded for this clonotype. The chain links TRBV29-1 to TRBJ1-4; D may be TRBD1 (6 bases). V was trimmed by 6 bases and J by 5 bases, leaving 19 bases between them. Germline V gene data show CDR1 as SQVTM and CDR2 as ANQGSEA. The CDR3 runs 15 residues. CDR3: CSVRGSGQTNEKLFF. The CDR3, as DNA: TGCAGCGTGAGGGGTTCCGGACAGACAAATGAAAAACTGTTTTTT.

This clonotype appeared a few times. The chain joins TRBV4-1 to TRBJ1-6, with D possibly matching TRBD1 (5 bases). Trimming pared 1 base from V and 6 bases from J, leaving 13 bases between. CDR3 length: 16 amino acids. Per germline, CDR1 MGHRA and CDR2 YSYEKL. The DNA for the CDR3 is TGCGCCAGCAGCCAAGTTCTCCGGCAGGGTAATTCACCCCTCCACTTT. Amino acids: CASSQVLRQGNSPLHF.

The gene calls are TRBV20-1 and TRBJ2-5; 9 bases agree with TRBD2. Germline CDR1 and CDR2: DFQATT and SNEGSKA (reference sequence). With 1 base clipped from V and 1 base from J, the junction kept 4 bases outside the gene matches. The CDR3 contains 15 residues. Here the CDR3 DNA reads TGCAGTGCTAGAGGACAGCGGGGGGCCCAAGAGACCCAGTACTTC. Protein: CSARGQRGAQETQYF.

This clonotype was counted many times. The chain is built from TRBV20-1 and TRBJ2-3; no reliable D call. CDR1 is DFQATT, CDR2 SNEGSKA, per germline (reference sequence). The CDR3 has 14 amino acids. Trimming cost V 5 bases and J 2 bases, with 14 bases left between them. The CDR3 bases are TGCAGTGCTCAAAACACCGGAGACACAGATACGCAGTATTTT. This encodes CSAQNTGDTDTQYF.

V gene TRBV12-3 or TRBV12-4 combines with J gene TRBJ1-5; 7 bases are a match to TRBD1. The CDR3 consists of 14 residues. The J segment lost 6 bases and the V segment lost 5 bases, leaving 7 bases of the junction unmatched. CDR3: CASSPSAGGQPQHF. The CDR3 DNA reads as TGTGCCAGCAGTCCATCAGCAGGGGGTCAGCCCCAGCATTTT.

This clonotype was counted at least ten times. V is TRBV7-8 and J is TRBJ1-2; 7 nucleotides agree with TRBD1. The trim removed 4 bases at V and 4 bases at J, leaving 12 bases unmatched. From germline, CDR1 is SGHVS and CDR2 FQNEAQ. This CDR3 is built from 16 residues. Here the CDR3 reads CASSSIKRTGGYGYTF. CDR3 nucleotides: TGTGCCAGCAGCTCAATTAAAAGGACAGGCGGCTATGGCTACACCTTC.

This clonotype was recorded a few times. The rearrangement joins TRBV30 to TRBJ1-6; unclear D gene. The CDR3 loop spans 14 amino acids. Trimming pared 2 bases from V and 8 bases from J, leaving 13 bases between. The germline V gene encodes CDR1 GTSNPN and CDR2 SVGIG (reference sequence). The CDR3 loop is CAWSSVRRDSPLHF. As DNA, the CDR3 is TGTGCCTGGAGTTCGGTCAGGAGAGATTCACCCCTCCACTTT.

The rearrangement joins TRBV28 to TRBJ2-3; no definite D call. V was trimmed by 4 bases and J by 2 bases, leaving 7 bases between them. Germline V CDR1 and CDR2: MDHEN, SYDVKM. The CDR3 is 13 residues long. CDR3 sequence reads: CASSSANTDTQYF. DNA for the CDR3: TGTGCCAGCAGTTCTGCGAACACAGATACGCAGTATTTT.

The chain carries TRBV6-4 and TRBJ2-3, with a possible D match to TRBD2 (6 bases). Trimming took off 2 bases at V and 8 bases at J, with 11 bases between the two ends. Germline V gene lookup returns CDR1 MRHNA and CDR2 SNTAGT. The CDR3 sequence is 13 residues long. The DNA for the CDR3 is TGTGCCAGCAGTGACCAAAGACTAGGTACGCAGTATTTT. Translating gives CASSDQRLGTQYF.